These 24 T cell receptor beta chains came from one sample sequenced in a study of blood T cell repertoires in COVID-19 (dated by TCRdb to 2019 to 2021). Preparation of the library involved the immunoSEQ multiplex PCR assay. TCRdb re-hosts the immuneACCESS table, in-frame sequences only. Its copies lack some clones; in the studies checked, an unresolved V gene accounts for under half of them, and the cause for the rest is not known. The sample table lists 150,000 to 180,000 clones, roughly 80% of them with a count of one. The ten largest make up around 10% of the sample. Material for sequencing was peripheral blood. These receptors came from an older woman with COVID-19, enrolled during active disease.

V is TRBV19 and J is TRBJ1-5; 9 bases match TRBD1. The CDR3 consists of 15 residues. Trimming at V came to 1 base and at J to 6 bases, leaving 4 bases not matched to a gene. In germline, CDR1 is LNHDA, CDR2 SQIVND (reference sequence). CDR3 region: CASSIGTGGSQPQHF. In nucleotides, the CDR3 is TGTGCCAGTAGTATAGGTACAGGGGGCAGTCAGCCCCAGCATTTT.

This chain's CDR3 is CASSPRKQGEKLFF. The DNA of the CDR3 is TGTGCCAGCTCACCACGGAAACAGGGGGAAAAACTGTTTTTT. The rearrangement links TRBV18 to TRBJ1-4; 7 bases are shared with TRBD1. Per germline, CDR1 KGHSH and CDR2 LQKENI. The ends lost 1 base at V and 8 bases at J; junction bases unmatched: 4. The CDR3 is 14 residues long.

DNA of the CDR3: TGTGCCACCAGTGATCCTCCACACCTTTTCTTC. It codes for CATSDPPHLFF. V is TRBV24-1 and J is TRBJ2-1, with D uncertain. This CDR3 comprises 11 residues. Germline V gene lookup returns CDR1 KGHDR and CDR2 SFDVKD. Trimming pared 3 bases from V and 16 bases from J, leaving 12 bases between.

The rearrangement uses TRBV25-1 and TRBJ2-7; no clear D. The V gene's germline CDR1 is MGHDK and CDR2 SYGVNS. Trimming removed 4 bases from V and 1 base from J, with 5 bases in between. CDR3 length: 12 amino acids. CDR3 protein: CASSAGSYEQYF. CDR3 DNA sequence: TGTGCCAGCAGTGCCGGTTCCTACGAGCAGTACTTC.

J is TRBJ2-6 and V is TRBV3-1 (or the pseudogene TRBV3-2), with 7 positions matching TRBD1. Germline V lookup: CDR1 LGHDT, CDR2 YNNKEL (reference sequence). The CDR3 consists of 18 residues. Unmatched junction bases numbered 14, after V lost 5 bases and J lost 4 bases. As DNA, the CDR3 is TGTGCCAGCAGCGAACTATTGGGACAGTCCCACGGGGCCAACGTCCTGACTTTC. Its translation is CASSELLGQSHGANVLTF.

This chain joins TRBV30 and TRBJ1-6, with 7 bases lining up with TRBD1. This CDR3 region has 13 residues. V lost 6 bases to trimming and J lost 7 bases; unmatched junction nucleotides: 6. Per germline, CDR1 GTSNPN and CDR2 SVGIG (reference sequence). The CDR3 is CACQGTANSPLHF. In DNA, the CDR3 is TGTGCCTGTCAGGGGACAGCAAATTCACCCCTCCACTTT. Together with reference TRBV30 and TRBJ1-6, the CDR3 gives the full variable domain: SQTIHQWPATLVQPVGSPLSLECTVEGTSNPNLYWYRQAAGRGLQLLFYSVGIGQISSEVPQNLSASRPQDRQFILSSKKLLLSDSGFYLCACQGTANSPLHFGNGTRLTVT.

This clone was detected once. The chain is built from TRBV28 and TRBJ2-7; TRBD2 is a possible D gene (5 bases). Germline V gives CDR1 MDHEN, CDR2 SYDVKM. The CDR3 spans 14 residues. The V and J ends lost 5 bases and 7 bases respectively, with 18 bases between them. CDR3 DNA: TGTGCCAGCAGTCCCAGAGGGCCAGCGAGGGAGCAGTACTTC. This translates into CASSPRGPAREQYF.

The chain carries TRBV27 and TRBJ2-7, with D perhaps TRBD2 (7 bases). Between the trimmed V and J ends, which lost 6 bases and 7 bases, there was a span of 19 bases. CDR3 length: 14 amino acids. Germline V lookup: CDR1 MNHEY, CDR2 SMNVEV (reference sequence). CDR3 residues: CASRRGGTKGEQYF. CDR3 nucleotide sequence: TGTGCCAGCAGAAGGGGGGGGACAAAGGGGGAGCAGTACTTC.

The chain is built from TRBV19 and TRBJ1-1; 10 bases agree with TRBD1. The length of the CDR3 is 15 residues. V trimming: 5 bases; J trimming: 4 bases; junction bases outside the gene matches: 7. Germline assignment: CDR1 LNHDA and CDR2 SQIVND (reference sequence). This chain's CDR3 is CASSFVDRGGTEAFF. In DNA, the CDR3 is TGTGCCAGTAGTTTTGTGGACAGGGGGGGCACTGAAGCTTTCTTT.

This clone occurred once. This rearrangement joins TRBV7-8 to TRBJ2-3, with 7 positions matching TRBD2. Germline-derived CDR1 and CDR2 are SGHVS and FQNEAQ. V lost 4 bases to trimming and J lost 14 bases; unmatched junction nucleotides: 6. The CDR3 sequence is 11 residues long. The CDR3 region has the DNA TGTGCCAGCAGCTCGACTAGGGAGGGGTATTTT. This sequence encodes CASSSTREGYF.

The rearrangement joins TRBV19 to TRBJ1-1; 7 bases are a match to TRBD1. The CDR3 is 15 residues long. V lost 9 bases, J lost 7 bases, and 17 bases stayed unmatched. The germline V gene encodes CDR1 LNHDA and CDR2 SQIVND (reference sequence). The CDR3 sequence is CARGGFDRVDGEAFF. CDR3 in DNA: TGTGCCAGAGGGGGGTTCGACAGGGTTGATGGTGAAGCTTTCTTT.

V usage is TRBV5-1 and J usage is TRBJ2-7, with D perhaps matching TRBD2 (7 bases). This CDR3 comprises 16 residues. CDR1 and CDR2 from the germline V gene are SGHRS and YFSETQ. The germline V and J ends were trimmed by 6 bases and 2 bases, with 21 bases remaining between them. The CDR3 nucleotides read TGCGCCAGCAACCTAGAGGGGGGGACTCCTCCCTACGAGCAGTACTTC. This gives the protein CASNLEGGTPPYEQYF.

A single count supports this clone. This chain connects TRBV24-1 to TRBJ1-4, with D perhaps TRBD1 (5 bases). Per germline, CDR1 KGHDR and CDR2 SFDVKD. Trimming pared 4 bases from V and 6 bases from J, leaving 14 bases between. The CDR3 runs to 15 residues. This chain's CDR3 is CATSDPKGPDEKLFF. As DNA, the CDR3 is TGTGCCACCAGTGACCCGAAGGGGCCCGATGAAAAACTGTTTTTT.

V usage is TRBV10-2 and J usage is TRBJ2-3; TRBD2 aligns across 14 bases. The V segment lost 4 bases and the J segment 6 bases; nucleotides outside the gene matches: 3. The CDR3 runs 15 residues. In germline, CDR1 is WSHSY, CDR2 SAAADI. The CDR3 is CASSGLAGGPDTQYF. Written as DNA, the CDR3 is TGCGCCAGCAGTGGACTAGCGGGAGGGCCCGATACGCAGTATTTT.

This clone was seen a few times. V and J are TRBV10-1 and TRBJ2-7; D is uncertain. This CDR3 contains 14 residues. V lost 0 bases, J lost 1 base, and 7 bases lay in between. The germline CDR1 and CDR2 sequences are WNHNN and SYGVQD (reference sequence). CDR3 amino acids: CASSESIASYEQYF. The CDR3 DNA sequence: TGCGCCAGCAGTGAGTCGATTGCGTCCTACGAGCAGTACTTC.

The rearrangement joins TRBV12-5 to TRBJ2-5; TRBD2 matches 8 bases. With 6 bases clipped from V and 5 bases from J, the junction kept 11 bases outside the gene matches. Looked up from germline, CDR1 is LGHNT and CDR2 is FRNRAP. CDR3 size: 15 residues. CDR3 loop: CASGPTGGLFETQYF. DNA for the CDR3: TGTGCTAGTGGGCCCACGGGGGGGTTGTTTGAGACCCAGTACTTC. The complete variable domain, with remaining parts taken from reference TRBV12-5 and TRBJ2-5, reads DARVTQTPRHKVTEMGQEVTMRCQPILGHNTVFWYRQTMMQGLELLAYFRNRAPLDDSGMPKDRFSAEMPDATLATLKIQPSEPRDSAVYFCASGPTGGLFETQYFGPGTRLLVL.

The chain couples TRBV6-5 to TRBJ1-2, with D hard to call. This CDR3 contains 12 residues. Per germline, CDR1 MNHEY and CDR2 SVGAGI. Deletions cut 7 bases from V and 4 bases from J, with 10 bases between. The chain's CDR3 is CASMAASYGYTF. Written as DNA, the CDR3 is TGTGCCAGCATGGCGGCTAGCTATGGCTACACCTTC.

The chain uses TRBV14 and TRBJ2-2; tentatively, D is TRBD1 (6 bases). In germline, CDR1 is SGHDN, CDR2 FVKESK. The length of the CDR3 is 16 residues. Trimming took off 4 bases at V and 5 bases at J, with 17 bases between the two ends. The CDR3 spells CASSPRPGVGTGELFF. The CDR3 nucleotides read TGTGCCAGCAGCCCCCGACCAGGGGTGGGGACCGGGGAGCTGTTTTTT.

The rearrangement links TRBV4-1 to TRBJ2-3; TRBD2 might be the D (6 bases). In germline, CDR1 is MGHRA, CDR2 YSYEKL. V was pared by 1 base and J by 9 bases, with 11 bases between. The CDR3 totals 13 residues. CDR3 sequence reads: CASSQAGVGTQYF. The CDR3 DNA reads TGCGCCAGCAGCCAAGCGGGGGTAGGGACGCAGTATTTT.

This clone was found a few times. The chain employs TRBV3-1 (or the pseudogene TRBV3-2) and TRBJ1-1; 7 bases line up with TRBD1. V shed 4 bases and J 3 bases; nucleotides not matched to a gene: 8. CDR3 length: 15 residues. Germline-derived CDR1 and CDR2 are LGHDT and YNNKEL (reference sequence). CDR3 amino acids: CASSRQDRYDTEAFF. DNA for the CDR3: TGTGCCAGCAGCCGACAGGACAGGTACGACACTGAAGCTTTCTTT.

This sequence joins TRBV5-6 and TRBJ2-7; maybe TRBD1 (5 bases). The V and J ends lost 5 bases and 4 bases respectively, with 16 bases between them. CDR1 is SGHDT and CDR2 is YYEEEE in the germline V gene. The CDR3 loop spans 14 amino acids. The CDR3 DNA follows: TGTGCCAGCAGTTTTGCAGGGAAGGGGTACGAGCAGTACTTC. It translates to CASSFAGKGYEQYF.

This clone was counted between two and nine times. The chain combines TRBV9 with TRBJ2-3; 10 bases agree with TRBD2. The CDR3 spans 16 residues. Trimming removed 0 bases from V and 2 bases from J; junction bases left unmatched: 3. Per the germline V gene, CDR1 is SGDLS and CDR2 is YYNGEE. CDR3 in DNA: TGTGCCAGCAGCGTAGACCTAGCGGGGGCCACAGATACGCAGTATTTT. It codes for CASSVDLAGATDTQYF.

This rearrangement joins TRBV6-2 or TRBV6-3 to TRBJ1-1; D is perhaps TRBD1 (6 bases). Between the trimmed V and J ends, which lost 4 bases and 4 bases, there was a span of 13 bases. CDR1 is MNHEY and CDR2 is SVGEGT in the germline V gene. The CDR3 is made up of 14 amino acids. As DNA, the CDR3 is TGTGCCAGCAGTTCTATGGGGGCGGCCACTGAAGCTTTCTTT. Protein sequence: CASSSMGAATEAFF.

The chain uses TRBV3-1 (or the pseudogene TRBV3-2) and TRBJ1-2; D possibly corresponds to TRBD1 (5 bases). The CDR3 has 14 amino acids. Germline V gene lookup returns CDR1 LGHDT and CDR2 YNNKEL (reference sequence). V lost 6 bases, J lost 2 bases, and 13 bases lay in between. CDR3 protein: CASSPGGSNYGYTF. DNA of the CDR3: TGTGCCAGCAGTCCGGGGGGTTCAAACTATGGCTACACCTTC.